This T cell receptor (beta chain) was identified during a study of T cell responses to AZD1222 COVID-19 vaccine. Study at large: Analysis merged second doses at about 4 or about 12 weeks. General study points: Females made up more of the donors, who were largely white British, and clonal diversity may have come out too low. Of spike-specific TCRs, nearly half reportedly target regions left unmutated in variants.

Comment on this clone: Its specificity is unknown.

Assay used: immunoSEQ multiplex PCR; TCRdb lists only in-frame clones, some missing. The table records some 120,000 clones, over 85% of them present only once. The CDR3 sequence is 14 residues long. Losses at the gene ends were 6 bases for V and 3 bases for J; bases not matched to a gene: 7. Germline lookup yields CDR1 DFQATT and CDR2 SNEGSKA (reference sequence). The chain links TRBV20-1 to TRBJ2-1; 8 positions agree with TRBD2. Sequences were derived from peripheral blood, sampled on day 0 of AZD1222 vaccination. The origin of this receptor is an adult in good health. The CDR3: CSASSGNLYNEQFF. The DNA for the CDR3 is TGCAGTGCCAGTAGCGGGAACCTCTACAATGAGCAGTTCTTC.